The T cell receptor (beta chain) described here comes from a study of blood T cell repertoires in COVID-19. For the study at large: COVID-19 samples, acute and convalescent, were from the United States, Italy and Spain. PBMCs, B-cell-depleted T cells, or T cells were the source of the cDNA or gDNA that made up the material.

Germline V gene data show CDR1 as SGHRS and CDR2 as YFSETQ. This CDR3 region has 15 residues. The V and J ends lost 4 bases and 5 bases respectively, with 18 bases between them. Methods used by the authors: Reference gene primer amplification in the assay estimated nucleated cell counts. Profiled with immunoSEQ multiplex PCR; TCRdb holds only in-frame clones, not every one. V, J and clone size reflect that table, while D and trimming were determined from the DNA. Of roughly 240,000 clones in the sample, more than 75% are singletons; the top ten hold 1.5% to 2%. This receptor was identified in a woman aged 55-75 years who had recovered from COVID-19. The chain employs TRBV5-1 and TRBJ1-2, with D possibly matching TRBD1 (6 bases). The sequenced sample was peripheral blood. The CDR3 sequence: CASSDAPGGLYGYTF. The CDR3 DNA reads as TGCGCCAGCAGCGACGCACCGGGGGGCCTTTATGGCTACACCTTC.